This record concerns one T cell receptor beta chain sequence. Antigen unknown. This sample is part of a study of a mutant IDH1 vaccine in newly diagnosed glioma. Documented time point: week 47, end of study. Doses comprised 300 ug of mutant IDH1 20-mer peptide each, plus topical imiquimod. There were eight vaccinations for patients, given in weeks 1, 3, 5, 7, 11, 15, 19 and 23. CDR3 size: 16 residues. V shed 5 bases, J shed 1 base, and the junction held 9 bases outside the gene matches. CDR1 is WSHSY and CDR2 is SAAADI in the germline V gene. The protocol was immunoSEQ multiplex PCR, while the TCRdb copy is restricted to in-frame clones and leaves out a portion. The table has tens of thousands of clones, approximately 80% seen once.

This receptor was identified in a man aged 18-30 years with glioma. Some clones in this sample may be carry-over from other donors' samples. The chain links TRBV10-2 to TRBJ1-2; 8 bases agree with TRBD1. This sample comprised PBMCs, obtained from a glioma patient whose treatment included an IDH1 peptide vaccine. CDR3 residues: CASSLPGDRINYGYTF. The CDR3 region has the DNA TGCGCCAGCAGTCTCCCCGGGGACAGGATTAACTATGGCTACACCTTC.